These 20 T cell receptor beta chains were all obtained from the same sample, sequenced in a study of T-cell memory formation after mild COVID-19. MiXCR, run by TCRdb on the 5' RACE reads, gives a single entry per CDR3 protein. The sample contains 200,000 or so distinct CDR3 sequences, just over 9.5% of which appear only once. Material: PBMCs or a T cell subset sorted from them (not recorded which). The receptors were gathered from a man aged 18 to 30 who had mild COVID-19 (a few samples of this study predate the infection). Cell type and time point are not known.

This sequence joins TRBV6-5 and TRBJ2-5; D possibly corresponds to TRBD1 (5 bases). With 2 bases removed from V and 4 bases from J, the gap between germline ends came to 17 bases. The CDR3 consists of 16 residues. Looked up from germline, CDR1 is MNHEY and CDR2 is SVGAGI. The CDR3 loop reads CASSYVGAGKGETQYF. In nucleotides, the CDR3 is TGTGCCAGCAGTTACGTTGGCGCAGGGAAGGGAGAGACCCAGTACTTC.

The gene calls are TRBV2 and TRBJ2-6; tentative D call: TRBD2 (5 bases). Germline-derived CDR1 and CDR2 are SNHLY and FYNNEI. Trimming pared 7 bases from V and 0 bases from J, leaving 10 bases between. The CDR3 consists of 15 residues. The CDR3 DNA is TGTGCCAGCACATGGGAGAGCTCTGGGGCCAACGTCCTGACTTTC. Protein: CASTWESSGANVLTF.

The rearrangement joins TRBV3-1 to TRBJ2-5; D is possibly TRBD1 (6 bases). The CDR3 runs to 14 residues. In germline, CDR1 is LGHDT, CDR2 YNNKEL (reference sequence). Trimming left V 7 bases short and J 5 bases short, with 17 bases between. The CDR3: CASTMTGPRETQYF. In nucleotides, the CDR3 is TGTGCCAGCACCATGACAGGCCCCCGCGAGACCCAGTACTTC.

A few counts support this clonotype. The J gene is TRBJ2-7, the V gene TRBV6-5; TRBD2 might be the D (6 bases). The CDR3 spans 14 residues. Germline values: CDR1 MNHEY, CDR2 SVGAGI. Trimming took off 4 bases at V and 4 bases at J, with 14 bases between the two ends. This chain's CDR3 is CASSSAAGNYEQYF. CDR3 nucleotide sequence: TGTGCCAGCAGTTCGGCCGCGGGGAATTACGAGCAGTACTTC.

In its sample, this clonotype was seen many times. This rearrangement joins TRBV12-3 or TRBV12-4 to TRBJ2-2; maybe TRBD1 (6 bases). The CDR3 runs 15 residues. Trimming shortened V by 1 base and J by 7 bases, and 13 bases separated the two germline ends. CDR3 bases: TGTGCCAGCAGTTTAGGGCGGCAGGGGAGCGGGGAGCTGTTTTTT. Amino acid sequence: CASSLGRQGSGELFF.

The rearrangement links TRBV5-1 to TRBJ1-1; 8 bases match TRBD1. This CDR3 has 15 amino acids. V lost 4 bases to trimming and J lost 5 bases; unmatched junction nucleotides: 10. The V gene's germline CDR1 is SGHRS and CDR2 YFSETQ. CDR3: CASSREGQGGTEAFF. The CDR3 DNA reads as TGCGCCAGCAGCAGAGAAGGACAGGGAGGAACTGAAGCTTTCTTT.

J is TRBJ2-6 and V is TRBV20-1; maybe TRBD2 (5 bases). This CDR3 has 17 residues. Germline V gene sequence: CDR1 DFQATT, CDR2 SNEGSKA (reference sequence). Trimming took off 0 bases at V and 0 bases at J, with 12 bases between the two ends. The CDR3 loop reads CSARDLQGLSGANVLTF. CDR3 DNA: TGCAGTGCTAGAGATCTACAAGGACTCTCTGGGGCCAACGTCCTGACTTTC.

Only a few counts were recorded for this clonotype. This chain joins TRBV5-1 and TRBJ2-1; TRBD1 matches 10 bases. CDR1 and CDR2 from the germline V gene are SGHRS and YFSETQ. The CDR3 is 15 residues long. Trimming at V came to 5 bases and at J to 3 bases, leaving 5 bases not matched to a gene. CDR3 amino acids: CASRRTGGYYNEQFF. As DNA, the CDR3 is TGCGCCAGCAGAAGGACAGGGGGGTACTACAATGAGCAGTTCTTC.

The chain combines TRBV4-1 with TRBJ1-1; maybe TRBD1 (5 bases). The CDR3 is made up of 12 amino acids. CDR1 MGHRA and CDR2 YSYEKL come from the germline V gene. Trimming left V 4 bases short and J 11 bases short, with 14 bases between. The CDR3, as DNA: TGCGCCAGCAGCCCGCTCGGAGGGGAGGCTTTCTTT. It encodes CASSPLGGEAFF.

The chain joins TRBV7-2 to TRBJ1-2; unclear D gene. This CDR3 has 12 amino acids. Germline V gene data show CDR1 as SGHTA and CDR2 as FQGNSA. V was cut by 4 bases and J by 8 bases, with 11 bases left in between. The CDR3 DNA follows: TGTGCCAGCAGCTCATATGGAGGCGGCTACACCTTC. Translation: CASSSYGGGYTF.

This clonotype was observed a handful of times. This CDR3 reads CASSPQGFYEQYV. CDR3 DNA sequence: TGTGCCAGCTCACCACAGGGGTTCTACGAGCAGTACGTC. This rearrangement joins TRBV18 to TRBJ2-7, with D perhaps matching TRBD1 (5 bases). CDR1 and CDR2 (germline): KGHSH, LQKENI. CDR3 length: 13 residues. Trimming shortened V by 1 base and J by 3 bases, and 7 bases separated the two germline ends.

V gene TRBV12-3 or TRBV12-4 combines with J gene TRBJ1-2, with TRBD1 as a possible D gene (6 bases). CDR3 size: 12 residues. The ends were cut back, 6 bases at V and 8 bases at J, with 13 bases in the middle. DNA for the CDR3: TGTGCCAGCAGCTTCTCAAGGGGGGGCTACACCTTC. Amino acids: CASSFSRGGYTF.

This clonotype occurred a few times. The gene calls are TRBV4-3 and TRBJ1-4, with D uncertain. This CDR3 has 13 residues. The V and J ends lost 1 base and 5 bases respectively, with 5 bases between them. Germline CDR1 LGHNA, CDR2 YSLEER. CDR3 sequence: CASSQARNEKLFF. CDR3 nucleotide sequence: TGCGCCAGCAGCCAAGCACGGAATGAAAAACTGTTTTTT.

This clonotype was detected a few times. The V and J genes are TRBV18 and TRBJ2-5; D might be TRBD1 or TRBD2, each matching 5 bases. Germline V gene lookup returns CDR1 KGHSH and CDR2 LQKENI. The length of the CDR3 is 14 residues. V shed 2 bases and J shed 7 bases, with 14 bases lying between them. For the CDR3, the DNA is TGTGCCAGCTCACCAGACAGCGGTGGGTGGACCCAGTACTTC. It yields the protein CASSPDSGGWTQYF.

This clonotype has ten or more counts. This sequence joins TRBV5-4 and TRBJ2-3; the match to TRBD1 covers 7 bases. CDR1 SGHNT and CDR2 YYREEE come from the germline V gene (reference sequence). With V trimmed by 0 bases and J by 2 bases, 3 bases remained unmatched. This CDR3 spans 15 amino acids. The CDR3 is CASSLDRGLTDTQYF. The CDR3 DNA is TGTGCCAGCAGCTTGGACAGGGGCCTCACAGATACGCAGTATTTT.

This clonotype was recorded a few times. In DNA form, the CDR3 reads TGCGCCAGCAGCCTGGAGTCAGGGGGCGGCTACACCTTC. As protein: CASSLESGGGYTF. The V call is TRBV5-1, the J call TRBJ1-2; 8 bases fit TRBD1. There are 13 residues in the CDR3. CDR1 and CDR2 from the germline V gene are SGHRS and YFSETQ. The ends lost 4 bases at V and 8 bases at J; junction bases unmatched: 7. The whole variable domain, filled in from reference TRBV5-1 and TRBJ1-2, reads KAGVTQTPRYLIKTRGQQVTLSCSPISGHRSVSWYQQTPGQGLQFLFEYFSETQRNKGNFPGRFSGRQFSNSRSEMNVSTLELGDSALYLCASSLESGGGYTFGSGTRLTVV.

V gene TRBV28 combines with J gene TRBJ2-4, with 8 bases lining up with TRBD2. V lost 5 bases and J lost 8; bases outside the gene matches: 2. The CDR3 covers 12 residues. Germline V gene sequence: CDR1 MDHEN, CDR2 SYDVKM. The CDR3 loop reads CASSRGGYIQYF. The DNA of the CDR3 is TGTGCCAGCAGTCGCGGGGGGTACATTCAGTACTTC.

J is TRBJ2-1 and V is TRBV5-1; no reliable D call. Trimming left V 0 bases short and J 7 bases short, with 11 bases between. Germline V gene data show CDR1 as SGHRS and CDR2 as YFSETQ. This CDR3 is built from 14 residues. Here the CDR3 DNA reads TGCGCCAGCAGCTTGGGTTGGGATTCGAATGAGCAGTTCTTC. It codes for CASSLGWDSNEQFF.

The sample holds many counts of this clonotype. The chain links TRBV7-6 to TRBJ1-3; D not resolved. Trimming took 5 bases from V and 2 from J, leaving 10 bases between them. Per the germline V gene, CDR1 is SGHVS and CDR2 is FNYEAQ. The CDR3 extends over 14 amino acids. The CDR3 reads CASSPLGAGNTIYF. DNA of the CDR3: TGTGCCAGCAGCCCACTTGGTGCTGGAAACACCATATATTTT.

This clonotype was detected many times. The chain employs TRBV7-9 and TRBJ2-5; D is unclear. The length of the CDR3 is 13 residues. V was pared by 2 bases and J by 5 bases, with 9 bases between. Germline values: CDR1 SEHNR, CDR2 FQNEAQ (reference sequence). The CDR3 nucleotides read TGTGCCAGCAGCTTAAGGCCCCGGGAGACCCAGTACTTC. It is translated as CASSLRPRETQYF.